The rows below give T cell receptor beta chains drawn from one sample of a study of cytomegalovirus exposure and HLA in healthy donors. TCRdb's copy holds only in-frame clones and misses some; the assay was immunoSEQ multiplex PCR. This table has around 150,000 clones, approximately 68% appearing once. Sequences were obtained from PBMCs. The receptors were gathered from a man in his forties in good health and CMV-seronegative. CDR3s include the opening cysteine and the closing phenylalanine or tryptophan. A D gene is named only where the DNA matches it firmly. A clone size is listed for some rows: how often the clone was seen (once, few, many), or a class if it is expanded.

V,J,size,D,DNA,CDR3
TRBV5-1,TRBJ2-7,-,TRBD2,TGCGCCAGCAGCTTGGCCCCGAGAGGACTAGCGGTATCCTACGAGCAGTACTTC,CASSLAPRGLAVSYEQYF
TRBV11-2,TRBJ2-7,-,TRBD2,TGTGCCAGCAGCTTCGGGAGGGTCCCCTACGAGCAGTACTTC,CASSFGRVPYEQYF
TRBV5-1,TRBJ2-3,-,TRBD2,TGCGCCAGCAGCTTGGCCGCTAGCGGGGGGTTTTTAGATACGCAGTATTTT,CASSLAASGGFLDTQYF
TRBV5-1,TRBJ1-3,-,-,TGCGCCAGCAGCTTTCAGGGAGGAGGTCGAAACACCATATATTTT,CASSFQGGGRNTIYF
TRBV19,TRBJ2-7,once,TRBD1,TGTGCCAGTAGTCCAGGGACAGCCGCCTCCTACGAGCAGTACTTC,CASSPGTAASYEQYF
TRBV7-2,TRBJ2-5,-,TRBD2,TGTGCCAGCAGCTTGGTCCCGGGAGGCCGGGGAGAGACCCAGTACTTC,CASSLVPGGRGETQYF
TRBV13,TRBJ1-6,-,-,TGTGCCAGCAGCCCCAGTCCGGGATCCGGTGGACCCCTCCACTTT,CASSPSPGSGGPLHF
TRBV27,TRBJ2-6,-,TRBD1,TGTGCCAGCAGTTTACAGACAGGGGCTGGGGCCAACGTCCTGACTTTC,CASSLQTGAGANVLTF
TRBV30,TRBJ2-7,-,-,TGTGCCTGGAGTTTACGGCTAGAGAACGAGCAGTACTTC,CAWSLRLENEQYF
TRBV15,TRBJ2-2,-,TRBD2,TGTGCCACCAGCAGAGACGGACTAGACCGTTGGTCCGGGGAGCTGTTTTTT,CATSRDGLDRWSGELFF
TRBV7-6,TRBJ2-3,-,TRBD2,TGTGCCAGCAGCGCTCTAGCGGGGGGCCCCACAGATACGCAGTATTTT,CASSALAGGPTDTQYF
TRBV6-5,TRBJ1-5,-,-,TGTGCCAGCAGTTCAAATTCCAGACAGCCCCAGCATTTT,CASSSNSRQPQHF
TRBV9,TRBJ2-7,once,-,TGTGCCAGCAGCGTAGACTTCAGGGGCCCCTACGAGCAGTACTTC,CASSVDFRGPYEQYF
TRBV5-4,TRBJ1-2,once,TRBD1,TGTGCCAGCAGCCCCCCGACAGGGGGCCATTACTATGGCTACACCTTC,CASSPPTGGHYYGYTF
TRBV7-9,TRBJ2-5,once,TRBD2,TGTGCCAGCAGCTTACAGGGAGGGGATGAAGAGACCCAGTACTTC,CASSLQGGDEETQYF
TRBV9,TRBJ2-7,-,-,TGTGCCAGCAGCGTAGCTGGCTTATACGAGCAGTACTTC,CASSVAGLYEQYF
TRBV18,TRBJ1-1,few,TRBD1,TGTGCCAGCTCATTCGGGACAGGTAACACTGAAGCTTTCTTT,CASSFGTGNTEAFF
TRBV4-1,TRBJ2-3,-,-,TGCGCCAGCAGCCAAGATCGGGGGTCAAATACGCAGTATTTT,CASSQDRGSNTQYF
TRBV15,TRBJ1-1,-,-,TGTGCCACCAGCAGAGAACAGGGCGAAGCTTTCTTT,CATSREQGEAFF
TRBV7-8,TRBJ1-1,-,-,TGTGCCAGCAGCCTAACCCTGACAGTCAACACTGAAGCTTTCTTT,CASSLTLTVNTEAFF
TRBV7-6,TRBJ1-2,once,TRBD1,TGTGCCAGCAGCACGCCAAGACAGGGCAACTATGGCTACACCTTC,CASSTPRQGNYGYTF
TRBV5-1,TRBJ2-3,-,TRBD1,TGCGCCAGCAGCTCGCGGACAGGGGGCACAGATACGCAGTATTTT,CASSSRTGGTDTQYF
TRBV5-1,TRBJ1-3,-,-,TGCGCCAGCAGCCCCTATGTGGGCAGCTCTGGAAACACCATATATTTT,CASSPYVGSSGNTIYF
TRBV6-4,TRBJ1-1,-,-,TGTGCCAGCAGTCTATACGCAGGGACATTACGGAACACTGAAGCTTTCTTT,CASSLYAGTLRNTEAFF
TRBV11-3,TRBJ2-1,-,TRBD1,TGTGCCAGCAGCTTGGACAGGGTGGGTGAGCAGTTCTTC,CASSLDRVGEQFF
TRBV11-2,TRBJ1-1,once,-,TGTGCCAGCAGCTTAGATGGGGGGGTCCCTGAAGCTTTCTTT,CASSLDGGVPEAFF
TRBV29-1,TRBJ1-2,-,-,TGCAGCGGCGCCTGGGAGGGGGGCTACACCTTC,CSGAWEGGYTF
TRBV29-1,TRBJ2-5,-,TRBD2,TGCAGCTCTACTAGCGGGGGGAACCAAGAGACCCAGTACTTC,CSSTSGGNQETQYF
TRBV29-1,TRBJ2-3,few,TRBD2,TGCAGCGGGGGACTAGCGGGGAGCACAGATACGCAGTATTTT,CSGGLAGSTDTQYF